The 27 T cell receptor beta chains in this list originate from one sample, sequenced in a study of blood T cell repertoires in COVID-19. TCRdb's copy holds only in-frame clones and misses some; the assay was immunoSEQ multiplex PCR. The sample has around 230,000 clones, roughly 80% seen once. Sequencing was performed on peripheral blood. Source of these receptors: a woman older than 75 with acute or convalescent COVID-19.

The chain joins TRBV6-6 to TRBJ2-1; 10 bases agree with TRBD2. This CDR3 is 16 amino acids long. V was pared by 6 bases and J by 9 bases, with 14 bases of the junction left unmatched. Germline lookup yields CDR1 MNHNY and CDR2 SVGAGI (reference sequence). CDR3 nucleotides: TGTGCCAGCAGAGGGAGCGGGGGGGGCCCCCAGGGTGAGCAGTTCTTC. It specifies CASRGSGGGPQGEQFF.

The CDR3 region has the DNA TGTGCCTGGAGTGCGTGGAGAGCCACAGATACGCAGTATTTT. Translation: CAWSAWRATDTQYF. The chain carries TRBV30 and TRBJ2-3, with D hard to call. V dropped 1 base and J dropped 2 bases, with 10 bases sitting between them. The CDR3 contains 14 residues. Germline CDR1 reads GTSNPN; CDR2 reads SVGIG (reference sequence).

V gene TRBV19 combines with J gene TRBJ2-5; D gene unclear. V lost 10 bases and J 5 bases, leaving 17 bases between the germline ends. The CDR3 is made up of 13 amino acids. From germline, CDR1 is LNHDA and CDR2 SQIVND (reference sequence). The CDR3 reads CATRSPGTETQYF. CDR3 coding DNA: TGTGCCACAAGGAGCCCCGGCACGGAGACCCAGTACTTC.

The V and J genes are TRBV20-1 and TRBJ1-5; 9 bases are a match to TRBD1. V lost 3 bases and J lost 2; bases outside the gene matches: 11. The CDR3 has 17 amino acids. Germline V gene sequence: CDR1 DFQATT, CDR2 SNEGSKA (reference sequence). As DNA, the CDR3 is TGCAGTGCTAGTGCTAACAGGGGGCGTGCCGGCAATCAGCCCCAGCATTTT. Protein product: CSASANRGRAGNQPQHF.

This clone came up a few times. The gene calls are TRBV5-8 and TRBJ2-7; TRBD1 matches at 9 bases. This CDR3 comprises 16 residues. Germline CDR1 and CDR2: SGHTS and YDEGEE. Trimming cost V 4 bases and J 5 bases; bases outside gene matches: 13. The CDR3 bases are TGTGCCAGCAGCGGCCTCCGGGACAGGGTTTCCCACGAGCAGTACTTC. As protein: CASSGLRDRVSHEQYF.

V gene TRBV23-1 combines with J gene TRBJ1-2; D gene uncertain. TRBV23-1 has ORF status, its function being uncertain. This CDR3 is 15 amino acids long. The V gene lost 0 bases and the J gene lost 0 bases, with 8 bases spanning the gap. The CDR3 region is CASSQSRGANYGYTF. DNA for the CDR3: TGCGCCAGCAGTCAATCCCGCGGGGCTAACTATGGCTACACCTTC.

The genes are TRBV5-1 and TRBJ1-6; D is perhaps TRBD1 (6 bases). Germline V CDR1 and CDR2: SGHRS, YFSETQ. V lost 4 bases, J lost 10 bases, and 18 bases lay in between. The CDR3 is 15 amino acids. The CDR3 loop reads CASSPGDTTRSPLHF. In nucleotides, the CDR3 is TGCGCCAGCAGCCCCGGGGACACGACGAGATCACCCCTCCACTTT.

This clone has just one count. The chain links TRBV7-9 to TRBJ1-6; TRBD1 is a possible D gene (6 bases). Germline lookup yields CDR1 SEHNR and CDR2 FQNEAQ (reference sequence). Trimming took off 4 bases at V and 4 bases at J, with 8 bases between the two ends. This CDR3 comprises 14 residues. The CDR3: CASSSQGYNSPLHF. Here the CDR3 DNA reads TGTGCCAGCAGCTCACAGGGTTATAATTCACCCCTCCACTTT. Combining the CDR3 with reference TRBV7-9 and TRBJ1-6 gives the whole variable domain DTGVSQNPRHKITKRGQNVTFRCDPISEHNRLYWYRQTLGQGPEFLTYFQNEAQLEKSRLLSDRFSAERPKGSFSTLEIQRTEQGDSAMYLCASSSQGYNSPLHFGNGTRLTVT.

J is TRBJ1-5 and V is TRBV6-5; the D gene is possibly TRBD1 (6 bases). CDR1 MNHEY and CDR2 SVGAGI come from the germline V gene. V was cut by 6 bases and J by 6 bases, with 15 bases left in between. CDR3 length equals 14 residues. CDR3 nucleotides: TGTGCCAGCAGCCCCTCGGACAGACCTCAGCCCCAGCATTTT. Protein sequence: CASSPSDRPQPQHF.

This clone occurred a few times. The gene calls are TRBV5-1 and TRBJ1-2, with 9 bases aligning to TRBD1. The CDR3 has 14 residues. V was pared by 4 bases and J by 3 bases, with 4 bases of the junction left unmatched. Germline V CDR1 and CDR2: SGHRS, YFSETQ. CDR3 DNA: TGCGCCAGCAGCCCCAGGACAGGGGACTATGGCTACACCTTC. This codes for CASSPRTGDYGYTF.

CDR3 sequence reads: CASSARTGSTDTQYF. CDR3 sequence (DNA): TGTGCCAGCAGCGCACGGACAGGTAGCACAGATACGCAGTATTTT. The V call is TRBV11-2, the J call TRBJ2-3; 7 bases line up with TRBD1. The CDR3 sequence is 15 residues long. After removal of 5 bases from V and 0 bases from J, the junction contained 5 bases not matched to a gene. The germline V gene encodes CDR1 SGHAT and CDR2 FQNNGV. Full variable domain (remainder filled in from reference TRBV11-2 and TRBJ2-3): EAGVAQSPRYKIIEKRQSVAFWCNPISGHATLYWYQQILGQGPKLLIQFQNNGVVDDSQLPKDRFSAERLKGVDSTLKIQPAKLEDSAVYLCASSARTGSTDTQYFGPGTRLTVL.

This clone was observed a few times. The chain is built from TRBV4-2 and TRBJ1-6; D perhaps matches TRBD1 (6 bases). V gave up 0 bases and J gave up 9 bases, with 15 bases separating them. Germline CDR1 LGHNA, CDR2 YNFKEQ. There are 16 residues in the CDR3. CDR3: CASSQDPGEGGSPLHF. The CDR3 nucleotides are TGTGCCAGCAGCCAAGATCCCGGGGAGGGGGGTTCACCCCTCCACTTT.

V usage is TRBV7-6 and J usage is TRBJ1-6; 7 bases are shared with TRBD1. This CDR3 spans 17 amino acids. Germline CDR1 SGHVS, CDR2 FNYEAQ. Trimming cost V 4 bases and J 5 bases; bases outside gene matches: 11. The CDR3 DNA sequence: TGTGCCAGCAGCTGGGGAAGACAGGGTACGGATAATTCACCCCTCCACTTT. Translating gives CASSWGRQGTDNSPLHF.

This clone was picked up a small number of times. This rearrangement joins TRBV7-6 to TRBJ1-5; D is undetermined. In germline, CDR1 is SGHVS, CDR2 FNYEAQ. This CDR3 contains 15 residues. Trimming stripped 1 base from V and 0 bases from J, with 7 bases between. CDR3 nucleotide sequence: TGTGCCAGCAGCTTAGACGAGGGTAGCAATCAGCCCCAGCATTTT. Amino acids: CASSLDEGSNQPQHF.

This clone was recorded once. The gene calls are TRBV7-6 and TRBJ2-1; D is uncertain. Trimming removed 8 bases from V and 4 bases from J, with 21 bases in between. The CDR3 runs 16 residues. Germline V gives CDR1 SGHVS, CDR2 FNYEAQ. This CDR3 reads CASAPPGGGLYNEQFF. DNA of the CDR3: TGTGCCAGCGCTCCCCCCGGCGGCGGATTATACAATGAGCAGTTCTTC.

This clone was recorded only once. The chain carries TRBV6-6 and TRBJ2-1; 7 bases match TRBD2. Germline V CDR1 and CDR2: MNHNY, SVGAGI (reference sequence). V was pared by 2 bases and J by 5 bases, with 6 bases of the junction left unmatched. The CDR3 has 15 amino acids. The CDR3: CASSYRLAVNNEQFF. In DNA form, the CDR3 reads TGTGCCAGCAGTTACCGGCTAGCGGTCAACAATGAGCAGTTCTTC.

V usage is TRBV5-4 and J usage is TRBJ1-1; 11 bases match TRBD1. Germline loops: CDR1 SGHNT, CDR2 YYREEE (reference sequence). The V and J ends lost 0 bases and 4 bases, in that order; junction bases with no gene match: 2. The CDR3 covers 15 residues. This CDR3 is CASSLEGTGGTEAFF. CDR3 coding DNA: TGTGCCAGCAGCTTGGAGGGGACAGGGGGCACTGAAGCTTTCTTT.

The chain is built from TRBV5-1 and TRBJ2-2; TRBD2 might be the D (5 bases). Trimming took off 6 bases at V and 3 bases at J, with 6 bases between the two ends. This CDR3 comprises 12 residues. Germline values: CDR1 SGHRS, CDR2 YFSETQ. The chain's CDR3 is CASKADTGELFF. The CDR3 DNA reads TGCGCCAGCAAAGCGGACACCGGGGAGCTGTTTTTT.

V gene TRBV6-1 combines with J gene TRBJ2-1; 15 nucleotides match TRBD2. The CDR3 extends over 17 amino acids. Germline CDR1 and CDR2: MNHNS and SASEGT. Trimming removed 4 bases from V and 8 bases from J; junction bases left unmatched: 9. Here the CDR3 reads CASSVSRTSGGADEQFF. In nucleotides, the CDR3 is TGTGCCAGCAGTGTTTCACGGACTAGCGGGGGGGCTGATGAGCAGTTCTTC.

The chain links TRBV10-3 to TRBJ1-1; D uncertain. From germline, CDR1 is ENHRY and CDR2 SYGVKD. V shed 8 bases and J shed 6 bases, with 13 bases lying between them. This CDR3 comprises 12 residues. This CDR3 reads CAIADNGAEAFF. CDR3 sequence (DNA): TGTGCCATCGCTGACAACGGGGCTGAAGCTTTCTTT.

The rearrangement joins TRBV7-9 to TRBJ2-3, with D perhaps matching TRBD2 (5 bases). This CDR3 is built from 14 residues. CDR1 is SEHNR and CDR2 is FQNEAQ in the germline V gene (reference sequence). Trimming stripped 5 bases from V and 10 bases from J, with 19 bases between. The CDR3: CASSDPPEGSAQYF. CDR3 coding DNA: TGTGCCAGCAGCGACCCCCCAGAGGGTTCGGCGCAGTATTTT.

The CDR3 region is CARSLKGQGLTYEQYF. The DNA of the CDR3 is TGTGCCAGAAGCCTCAAGGGACAGGGCCTTACCTACGAGCAGTACTTC. The genes are TRBV5-3 and TRBJ2-7; 9 nucleotides agree with TRBD1. TRBV5-3 is known as an ORF, though its function is uncertain. J gave up 2 bases and V 4 bases, and 10 bases lay outside the gene matches. The CDR3 loop spans 16 amino acids.

Points on this clone: The same CDR3 also results from other DNA sequences found in this sample. CDR3 loop: CASSLGGGDQPQHF. As DNA, the CDR3 is TGCGCCAGCAGCTTGGGAGGGGGGGATCAGCCCCAGCATTTT. The chain is built from TRBV5-1 and TRBJ1-5, with D tentatively TRBD1 (6 bases). The V end was cut by 0 bases, the J end by 5 bases, with 9 bases between. The CDR3 totals 14 residues. Germline assignment: CDR1 SGHRS and CDR2 YFSETQ.

The chain links TRBV14 to TRBJ2-3; no firm D call. Germline V gives CDR1 SGHDN, CDR2 FVKESK. Trimming removed 4 bases at V and 5 bases at J, with 10 bases between. CDR3 length: 13 amino acids. This CDR3 is CASSLFSGDTQYF. CDR3 in DNA: TGTGCCAGCAGCCTCTTTTCAGGAGATACGCAGTATTTT.

The chain is built from TRBV5-4 and TRBJ1-2, with a possible D match to TRBD1 (5 bases). The length of the CDR3 is 14 residues. The V and J ends lost 4 bases and 4 bases respectively, with 14 bases between them. Germline loops: CDR1 SGHNT, CDR2 YYREEE (reference sequence). The CDR3: CASSRATDSYGYTF. The CDR3, as DNA: TGTGCCAGCAGCCGGGCTACAGACAGCTATGGCTACACCTTC.

The chain recombines TRBV7-6 with TRBJ1-5, with D possibly matching TRBD1 (6 bases). Deletions cut 4 bases from V and 7 bases from J, with 11 bases between. Germline V CDR1 and CDR2: SGHVS, FNYEAQ. The length of the CDR3 is 13 residues. CDR3 sequence: CASSSGEGQPQHF. The DNA of the CDR3 is TGTGCCAGCAGCTCAGGGGAGGGACAGCCCCAGCATTTT. Full variable domain (rest looked up from reference TRBV7-6 and TRBJ1-5): GAGVSQSPRYKVTKRGQDVALRCDPISGHVSLYWYRQALGQGPEFLTYFNYEAQQDKSGLPNDRFSAERPEGSISTLTIQRTEQRDSAMYRCASSSGEGQPQHFGDGTRLSIL.

The chain carries TRBV21-1 and TRBJ1-3; the tabulated D call, TRBD1, remains unverified against the DNA. TRBV21-1 is assigned pseudogene status. The CDR3 is 17 amino acids. The CDR3 region is CASSKIWTGAKGNTIYF. CDR3 nucleotide sequence: TGTGCCAGCAGCAAAATCTGGACAGGGGCGAAAGGAAACACCATATATTTT.